Each of the 25 T cell receptor beta chains below was sequenced from the same sample in a study of technical replicates of blood from a few donors. The protocol was immunoSEQ multiplex PCR, while the TCRdb copy is restricted to in-frame clones and leaves out a portion. The sample lists tens of thousands of clones, over 95% occurring once. Sequenced material: T cells isolated from PBMCs. These receptors all stem from a human donor in good health.

The V call is TRBV30, the J call TRBJ2-3; D is uncertain. Between the trimmed V and J ends, which lost 0 bases and 5 bases, there was a span of 6 bases. The CDR3 covers 12 residues. Germline loops: CDR1 GTSNPN, CDR2 SVGIG (reference sequence). The CDR3 DNA follows: TGTGCCTGGAGTGTACATCTAGATACGCAGTATTTT. Amino acid sequence: CAWSVHLDTQYF.

The V call is TRBV7-9, the J call TRBJ1-1; a weak D match, TRBD1 (6 bases). Trimming stripped 5 bases from V and 7 bases from J, with 14 bases between. CDR3 length: 13 amino acids. Germline V gives CDR1 SEHNR, CDR2 FQNEAQ (reference sequence). The CDR3 DNA reads TGTGCCAGCAGCCCCTGGACAGAGTTTGAAGCTTTCTTT. This encodes CASSPWTEFEAFF.

The chain employs TRBV7-2 and TRBJ1-5; D is unresolved. The V end lost 4 bases, the J end lost 0 bases, and 10 bases lay between the germline ends. The V gene's germline CDR1 is SGHTA and CDR2 FQGNSA. This CDR3 has 15 amino acids. The CDR3 spells CASSWEGLSNQPQHF. For the CDR3, the DNA is TGTGCCAGCAGCTGGGAGGGTCTTAGCAATCAGCCCCAGCATTTT.

This clone was recorded once. This chain links TRBV7-8 with TRBJ1-5; a weak D match, TRBD1 (5 bases). V lost 1 base and J 9 bases, leaving 13 bases between the germline ends. This CDR3 has 14 amino acids. CDR1 is SGHVS and CDR2 is FQNEAQ in the germline V gene. CDR3 protein: CASSLGGGDGPQHF. The CDR3 DNA follows: TGTGCCAGCAGCTTAGGGGGAGGGGATGGGCCCCAGCATTTT.

This chain uses TRBV7-3 with TRBJ2-1, with D hard to call. With 5 bases removed from V and 8 bases from J, the gap between germline ends came to 13 bases. The CDR3 is 13 amino acids. Germline values: CDR1 SGHTA, CDR2 FQGTGA. CDR3 sequence (DNA): TGTGCCAGCAGCCCCGTGGATAGCCATGAGCAGTTCTTC. Translation: CASSPVDSHEQFF.

The chain is built from TRBV28 and TRBJ2-7; 8 bases match TRBD1. Trimming removed 5 bases from V and 1 base from J; junction bases left unmatched: 7. The CDR3 extends over 15 amino acids. Germline V CDR1 and CDR2: MDHEN, SYDVKM. The CDR3 coding sequence is TGTGCCAGCAGTCTACAGGGACAGGAATCCTACGAGCAGTACTTC. This encodes CASSLQGQESYEQYF.

The chain employs TRBV6-1 and TRBJ1-5; TRBD1 matches 7 bases. CDR1 and CDR2 (germline): MNHNS, SASEGT. J lost 5 bases, V lost 3 bases, and 7 bases had no gene match. There are 15 residues in the CDR3. The chain's CDR3 is CASSDRGKAYQPQHF. The CDR3 DNA is TGTGCCAGCAGTGACAGGGGGAAGGCTTATCAGCCCCAGCATTTT.

The J gene is TRBJ1-1, the V gene TRBV9, with D tentatively TRBD1 (5 bases). V dropped 0 bases and J dropped 0 bases, with 6 bases sitting between them. The CDR3 is 14 amino acids. Germline-derived CDR1 and CDR2 are SGDLS and YYNGEE. As DNA, the CDR3 is TGTGCCAGCAGCGTAGAAGGGGTGAACACTGAAGCTTTCTTT. Encoded protein: CASSVEGVNTEAFF.

The J gene is TRBJ2-1, the V gene TRBV4-2; 10 nucleotides align to TRBD2. V gave up 2 bases and J gave up 3 bases; unmatched junction bases: 1. Germline loops: CDR1 LGHNA, CDR2 YNFKEQ. The CDR3 is made up of 15 amino acids. CDR3 region: CASSQPSGSYNEQFF. As DNA, the CDR3 is TGTGCCAGCAGCCAACCTAGCGGGAGCTACAATGAGCAGTTCTTC.

J is TRBJ1-1 and V is TRBV18; no definite D call. Trimming took off 0 bases at V and 1 base at J, with 15 bases between the two ends. Germline lookup yields CDR1 KGHSH and CDR2 LQKENI. The length of the CDR3 is 17 residues. The CDR3 region is CASSPPSLRLSNTEAFF. CDR3 nucleotides: TGTGCCAGCTCACCACCTTCACTCAGGCTCTCGAACACTGAAGCTTTCTTT.

This rearrangement joins TRBV4-3 to TRBJ2-2; no clear D. Germline V lookup: CDR1 LGHNA, CDR2 YSLEER. V was shortened by 0 bases and J by 5 bases, with 7 bases between the two germline ends. This CDR3 is built from 14 residues. The CDR3 protein is CASSQESLTGELFF. The DNA of the CDR3 is TGCGCCAGCAGCCAAGAAAGCCTTACCGGGGAGCTGTTTTTT.

This chain uses TRBV6-5 with TRBJ1-2, with TRBD1 matching over 8 bases. Germline V gene sequence: CDR1 MNHEY, CDR2 SVGAGI. The CDR3 length is 15 residues. J lost 3 bases, V lost 3 bases, and 6 bases had no gene match. The CDR3 DNA sequence: TGTGCCAGCAGTTATTTGGGACAGGACTACTATGGCTACACCTTC. It encodes CASSYLGQDYYGYTF.

V is TRBV10-3 and J is TRBJ2-7; 7 bases align to TRBD1. CDR1 is ENHRY, CDR2 SYGVKD, per germline. V lost 2 bases and J lost 3; bases outside the gene matches: 1. This CDR3 has 13 amino acids. The CDR3 bases are TGTGCCATCAGTGAGGACAGGGACTACGAGCAGTACTTC. Translating it yields CAISEDRDYEQYF.

The chain is built from TRBV4-1 and TRBJ2-7; 7 nucleotides match TRBD2. The CDR3 has 20 residues. Trimming took 0 bases from V and 3 from J; bases not matched to a gene: 20. Germline CDR1 MGHRA, CDR2 YSYEKL. DNA of the CDR3: TGCGCCAGCAGCCAAGACCCAAACCTTGGGGCGACTAGCCTTCTCTACGAGCAGTACTTC. Protein sequence: CASSQDPNLGATSLLYEQYF.

This sequence joins TRBV5-4 and TRBJ1-1; D is undetermined. CDR3 length equals 16 residues. Germline CDR1 is SGHNT and CDR2 is YYREEE (reference sequence). The ends were cut back, 3 bases at V and 0 bases at J, with 15 bases in the middle. CDR3 in amino acids: CASSSSQTDMNTEAFF. The CDR3 DNA reads TGTGCCAGCAGCTCAAGCCAGACTGATATGAACACTGAAGCTTTCTTT.

The chain combines TRBV11-2 with TRBJ2-3; tentatively, D is TRBD1 (6 bases). This CDR3 has 17 amino acids. Germline assignment: CDR1 SGHAT and CDR2 FQNNGV. V dropped 1 base and J dropped 0 bases, with 14 bases sitting between them. CDR3 sequence reads: CASSLGGRPTSTDTQYF. In nucleotides, the CDR3 is TGTGCCAGCAGCTTAGGGGGGCGGCCCACAAGCACAGATACGCAGTATTTT.

The chain recombines TRBV6-6 with TRBJ2-3, with D perhaps matching TRBD2 (5 bases). The CDR3 has 14 residues. Trimming shortened V by 3 bases and J by 5 bases, and 12 bases separated the two germline ends. In germline, CDR1 is MNHNY, CDR2 SVGAGI (reference sequence). CDR3 DNA: TGTGCCAGCAGTTATCCGCGGGCTGGAGATACGCAGTATTTT. This translates into CASSYPRAGDTQYF.

The chain employs TRBV6-4 and TRBJ2-7; 8 bases are shared with TRBD1. CDR1 and CDR2 (germline): MRHNA, SNTAGT. V was pared by 4 bases and J by 3 bases, with 5 bases of the junction left unmatched. The length of the CDR3 is 14 residues. CDR3 sequence reads: CASSAGTGHYEQYF. CDR3 nucleotides: TGTGCCAGCAGTGCCGGGACAGGTCACTACGAGCAGTACTTC.

J is TRBJ2-2 and V is TRBV5-8; tentative D call: TRBD2 (5 bases). From germline, CDR1 is SGHTS and CDR2 YDEGEE. V was clipped by 8 bases and J by 4 bases, with 9 bases between them. The CDR3 length is 12 residues. The CDR3 nucleotides are TGTGCCAGGAGGAGGCTCACCGGGGAGCTGTTTTTT. Its translation is CARRRLTGELFF. Using reference TRBV5-8 and TRBJ2-2 for the parts outside the CDR3, the full variable domain is EAGVTQSPTHLIKTRGQQATLRCSPISGHTSVYWYQQALGLGLQFLLWYDEGEERNRGNFPPRFSGRQFPNYSSELNVNALELEDSALYLCARRRLTGELFFGEGSRLTVL.

The V and J genes are TRBV5-1 and TRBJ2-7; the D gene is possibly TRBD1 (5 bases). The germline V gene encodes CDR1 SGHRS and CDR2 YFSETQ. The CDR3 is 15 amino acids. The ends were cut back, 0 bases at V and 0 bases at J, with 10 bases in the middle. CDR3 sequence: CASSLGQLRSYEQYF. The CDR3 DNA reads as TGCGCCAGCAGCTTGGGACAGCTACGCTCCTACGAGCAGTACTTC.

The chain carries TRBV6-1 and TRBJ1-5; no clear D. Germline CDR1 is MNHNS and CDR2 is SASEGT. V was shortened by 5 bases and J by 7 bases, with 15 bases between the two germline ends. The CDR3 runs 14 residues. The CDR3 region is CASSPRTEGQPQHF. The DNA of the CDR3 is TGTGCCAGCAGTCCCCGGACTGAGGGACAGCCCCAGCATTTT.

This clone has only one observation. This chain joins TRBV18 and TRBJ2-2; 7 bases align to TRBD1. The junction had 3 bases not matched to a gene; V was cut back by 0 bases and J by 2 bases. The V gene's germline CDR1 is KGHSH and CDR2 LQKENI. The CDR3 loop spans 16 amino acids. CDR3 DNA sequence: TGTGCCAGCTCACCACCGACAGGGCCCAACACCGGGGAGCTGTTTTTT. It specifies CASSPPTGPNTGELFF. Filled out from reference TRBV18 and TRBJ2-2, the complete variable domain reads NAGVMQNPRHLVRRRGQEARLRCSPMKGHSHVYWYRQLPEEGLKFMVYLQKENIIDESGMPKERFSAEFPKEGPSILRIQQVVRGDSAAYFCASSPPTGPNTGELFFGEGSRLTVL.

The J gene is TRBJ2-1, the V gene TRBV10-3; 8 bases fit TRBD2. The CDR3 extends over 15 amino acids. Germline CDR1 is ENHRY and CDR2 is SYGVKD. The J segment lost 4 bases and the V segment lost 3 bases, leaving 5 bases of the junction unmatched. CDR3 region: CAISDTGGTYNEQFF. In DNA, the CDR3 is TGTGCCATCAGTGATACGGGGGGGACATACAATGAGCAGTTCTTC.

The chain has TRBV10-3 and TRBJ2-5; D gene unclear. The CDR3 sequence is 13 residues long. Trimming stripped 1 base from V and 5 bases from J, with 8 bases between. CDR1 is ENHRY and CDR2 is SYGVKD in the germline V gene. CDR3 sequence (DNA): TGTGCCATCAGTGAGTTCGACGGGGAGACCCAGTACTTC. Protein product: CAISEFDGETQYF.

This sequence joins TRBV7-2 and TRBJ2-7, with 10 bases fitting TRBD2. V dropped 0 bases and J dropped 3; count of bases not matched to a gene: 2. The germline CDR1 and CDR2 sequences are SGHTA and FQGNSA. The CDR3 contains 15 residues. The CDR3 sequence: CASSLAGLAVYEQYF. CDR3 nucleotide sequence: TGTGCCAGCAGCTTAGCCGGACTAGCGGTCTACGAGCAGTACTTC. Full variable domain (rest looked up from reference TRBV7-2 and TRBJ2-7): GAGVSQSPSNKVTEKGKDVELRCDPISGHTALYWYRQSLGQGLEFLIYFQGNSAPDKSGLPSDRFSAERTGGSVSTLTIQRTQQEDSAVYLCASSLAGLAVYEQYFGPGTRLTVT.